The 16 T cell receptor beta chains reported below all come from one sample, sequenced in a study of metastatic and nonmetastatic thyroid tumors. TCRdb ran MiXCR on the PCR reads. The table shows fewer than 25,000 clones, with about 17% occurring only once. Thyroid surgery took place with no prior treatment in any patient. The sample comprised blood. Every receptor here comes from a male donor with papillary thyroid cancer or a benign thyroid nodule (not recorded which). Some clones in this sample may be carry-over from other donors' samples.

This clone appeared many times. The CDR3 is CSAKPGLAGANEQFF. CDR3 DNA sequence: TGCAGTGCTAAGCCGGGACTAGCGGGAGCAAATGAGCAGTTCTTC. The rearrangement joins TRBV20-1 to TRBJ2-1; TRBD2 aligns across 14 bases. The J segment lost 7 bases and the V segment lost 4 bases, leaving 6 bases of the junction unmatched. The CDR3 consists of 15 residues. From germline, CDR1 is DFQATT and CDR2 SNEGSKA (reference sequence).

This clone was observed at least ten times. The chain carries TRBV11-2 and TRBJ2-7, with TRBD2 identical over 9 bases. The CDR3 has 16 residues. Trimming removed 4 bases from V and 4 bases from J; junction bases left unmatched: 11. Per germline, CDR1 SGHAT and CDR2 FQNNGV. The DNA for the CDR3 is TGTGCCAGCAGCTATATGACTAGCGGAGGGGGATACGAGCAGTACTTC. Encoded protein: CASSYMTSGGGYEQYF.

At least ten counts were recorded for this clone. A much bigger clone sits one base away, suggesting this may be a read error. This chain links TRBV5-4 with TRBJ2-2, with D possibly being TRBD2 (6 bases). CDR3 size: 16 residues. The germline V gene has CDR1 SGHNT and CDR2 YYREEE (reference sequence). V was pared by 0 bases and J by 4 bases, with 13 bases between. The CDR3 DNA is TGTGCCAGCAGCTTGGCGAGGGAGGTGAGCACCGGGGAGCTGTTTTTT. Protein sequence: CASSLAREVSTGELFF.

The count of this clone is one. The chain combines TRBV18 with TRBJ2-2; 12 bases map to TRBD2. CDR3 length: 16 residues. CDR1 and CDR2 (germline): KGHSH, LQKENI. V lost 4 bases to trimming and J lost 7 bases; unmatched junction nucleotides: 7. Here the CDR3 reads CASSLTSGSVVGELFF. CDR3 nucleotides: TGTGCCAGCTCACTGACTAGCGGGAGTGTCGTCGGGGAGCTGTTTTTT.

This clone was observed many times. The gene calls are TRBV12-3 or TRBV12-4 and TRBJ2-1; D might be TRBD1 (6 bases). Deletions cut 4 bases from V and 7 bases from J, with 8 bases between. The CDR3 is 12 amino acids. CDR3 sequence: CASSYQGNEQFF. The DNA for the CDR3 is TGTGCCAGCAGTTATCAGGGGAATGAGCAGTTCTTC.

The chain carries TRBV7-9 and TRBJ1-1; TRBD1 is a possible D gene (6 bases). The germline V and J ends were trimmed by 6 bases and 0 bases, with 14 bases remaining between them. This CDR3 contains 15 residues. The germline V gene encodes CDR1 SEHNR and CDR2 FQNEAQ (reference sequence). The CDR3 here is CASRGAATMNTEAFF. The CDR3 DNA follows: TGTGCCAGCAGGGGGGCGGCGACGATGAACACTGAAGCTTTCTTT.

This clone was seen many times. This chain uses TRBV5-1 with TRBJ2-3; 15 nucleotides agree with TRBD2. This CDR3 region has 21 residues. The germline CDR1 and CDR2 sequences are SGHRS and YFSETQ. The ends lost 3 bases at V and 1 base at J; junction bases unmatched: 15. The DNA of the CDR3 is TGCGCCAGCAGCTCCCTTAGGACTAGCGGGAGGGTATATCGACGCACAGATACGCAGTATTTT. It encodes CASSSLRTSGRVYRRTDTQYF.

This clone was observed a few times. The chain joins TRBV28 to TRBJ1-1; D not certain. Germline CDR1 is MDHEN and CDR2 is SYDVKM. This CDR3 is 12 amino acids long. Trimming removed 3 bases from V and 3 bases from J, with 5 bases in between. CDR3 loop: CASSFWDTEAFF. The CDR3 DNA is TGTGCCAGCAGTTTTTGGGACACTGAAGCTTTCTTT.

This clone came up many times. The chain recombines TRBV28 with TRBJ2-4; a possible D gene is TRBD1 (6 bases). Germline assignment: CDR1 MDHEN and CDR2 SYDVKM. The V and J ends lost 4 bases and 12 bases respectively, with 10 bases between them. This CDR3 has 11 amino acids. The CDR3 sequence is CASSSNRAQYF. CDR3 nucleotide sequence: TGTGCCAGCAGTTCAAACAGGGCTCAGTACTTC.

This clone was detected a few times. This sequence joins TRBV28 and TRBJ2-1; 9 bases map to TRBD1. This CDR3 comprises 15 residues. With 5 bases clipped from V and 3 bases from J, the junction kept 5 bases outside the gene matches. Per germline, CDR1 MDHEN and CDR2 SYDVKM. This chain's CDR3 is CASSAVGQGYNEQFF. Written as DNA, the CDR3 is TGTGCCAGCAGTGCGGTGGGACAGGGCTACAATGAGCAGTTCTTC.

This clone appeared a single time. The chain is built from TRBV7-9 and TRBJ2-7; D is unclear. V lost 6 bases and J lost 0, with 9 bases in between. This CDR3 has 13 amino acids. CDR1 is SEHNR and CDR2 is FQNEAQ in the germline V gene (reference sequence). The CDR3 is CASSVWISYEQYF. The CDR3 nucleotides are TGTGCCAGCAGTGTTTGGATCTCCTACGAGCAGTACTTC.

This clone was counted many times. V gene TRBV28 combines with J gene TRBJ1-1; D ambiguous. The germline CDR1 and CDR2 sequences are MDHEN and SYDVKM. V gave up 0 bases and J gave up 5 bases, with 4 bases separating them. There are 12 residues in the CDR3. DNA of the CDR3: TGTGCCAGCAGTTTATGGAGGACTGAAGCTTTCTTT. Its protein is CASSLWRTEAFF.

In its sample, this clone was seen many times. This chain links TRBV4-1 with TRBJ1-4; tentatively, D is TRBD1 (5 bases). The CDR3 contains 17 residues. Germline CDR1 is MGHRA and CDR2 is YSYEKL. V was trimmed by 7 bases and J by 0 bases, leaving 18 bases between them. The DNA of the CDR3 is TGCGCCAGCAACACCCCAAGCGGGGGGACAACTAATGAAAAACTGTTTTTT. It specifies CASNTPSGGTTNEKLFF.

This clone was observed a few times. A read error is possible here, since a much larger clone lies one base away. The CDR3 DNA follows: TGCAGTGCTAGAGGGGACTCCCGAAGCTACACCTTC. This encodes CSARGDSRSYTF. This chain uses TRBV20-1 with TRBJ1-2; a weak D match, TRBD1 (5 bases). V was pared by 1 base and J by 9 bases, with 12 bases between. Looked up from germline, CDR1 is DFQATT and CDR2 is SNEGSKA (reference sequence). This CDR3 region has 12 residues.

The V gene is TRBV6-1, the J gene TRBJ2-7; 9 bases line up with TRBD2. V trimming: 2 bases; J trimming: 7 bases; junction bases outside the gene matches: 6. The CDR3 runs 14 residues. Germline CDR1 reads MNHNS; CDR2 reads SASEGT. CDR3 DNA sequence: TGTGCCAGCAGTGAACAGGCGGGGGGGCTTGAGCAGTACTTC. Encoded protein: CASSEQAGGLEQYF.

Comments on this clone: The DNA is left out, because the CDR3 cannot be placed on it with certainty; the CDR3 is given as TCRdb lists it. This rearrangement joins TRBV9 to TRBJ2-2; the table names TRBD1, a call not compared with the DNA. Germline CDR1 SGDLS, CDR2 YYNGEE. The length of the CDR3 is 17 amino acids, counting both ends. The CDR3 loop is CASSVVGDGTNTWELSF.